The 14 T cell receptor beta chains below come from one sample, sequenced in a study of T cell repertoires in cytomegalovirus infection. The antigens of these receptors remain unknown. TCRdb called the reads again in MiXCR, with one record for every CDR3 protein. The sample includes about 470,000 distinct CDR3 sequences, approximately 46% of them seen just once. The sample was cultured PBMCs, taken from culture after CMV antigen stimulation. The receptors derive from a human donor in good health (CMV status not recorded). Some clones in this sample may be carry-over from other donors' samples.

The chain joins TRBV4-1 to TRBJ1-3; D unclear. The CDR3 runs to 15 residues. CDR1 is MGHRA and CDR2 is YSYEKL in the germline V gene. V gave up 2 bases and J gave up 0 bases, with 8 bases separating them. This chain's CDR3 is CASSQTASSGNTIYF. CDR3 nucleotide sequence: TGCGCCAGCAGCCAAACTGCGAGCTCTGGAAACACCATATATTTT.

The chain links TRBV27 to TRBJ2-5; D may be TRBD2 (6 bases). The CDR3 contains 14 residues. Germline V gene data show CDR1 as MNHEY and CDR2 as SMNVEV (reference sequence). Trimming pared 4 bases from V and 7 bases from J, leaving 16 bases between. CDR3 nucleotides: TGTGCCAGCAGTTCCCGGAGGGAGAGGGGGACCCAGTACTTC. Encoded protein: CASSSRRERGTQYF.

This clonotype showed up just a few times. This rearrangement joins TRBV28 to TRBJ2-7, with D possibly being TRBD1 (6 bases). Germline loops: CDR1 MDHEN, CDR2 SYDVKM. The CDR3 has 15 amino acids. Trimming stripped 3 bases from V and 3 bases from J, with 15 bases between. The CDR3 sequence is CASSFSDRMNYEQYF. The CDR3 DNA is TGTGCCAGCAGTTTCTCTGACAGGATGAACTACGAGCAGTACTTC.

The J gene is TRBJ1-1, the V gene TRBV5-3; maybe TRBD1 (5 bases). TRBV5-3 counts as an open reading frame of uncertain function. Trimming stripped 8 bases from V and 4 bases from J, with 15 bases between. The CDR3 spans 13 residues. Written as DNA, the CDR3 is TGTGCCAGCCACAGGAGTGGGCGCACTGAAGCTTTCTTT. It translates to CASHRSGRTEAFF.

The chain is built from TRBV2 and TRBJ1-2; D gene ambiguous. Germline-derived CDR1 and CDR2 are SNHLY and FYNNEI. With 10 bases removed from V and 8 bases from J, the gap between germline ends came to 14 bases. There are 11 residues in the CDR3. CDR3 sequence reads: CATTTYTGYTF. CDR3 coding DNA: TGTGCCACCACCACATATACAGGCTACACCTTC.

The chain couples TRBV6-2 or TRBV6-3 to TRBJ2-1, with 10 bases lining up with TRBD2. V lost 6 bases, J lost 7 bases, and 12 bases stayed unmatched. CDR3 length equals 16 residues. Germline CDR1 MNHEY, CDR2 SVGEGT. The CDR3 protein is CASRSPSSGGKNEQFF. Written as DNA, the CDR3 is TGTGCCAGCAGGTCCCCCTCTAGCGGGGGTAAGAATGAGCAGTTCTTC.

The chain couples TRBV19 to TRBJ1-5; D remains unclear. V lost 7 bases and J lost 6, with 16 bases in between. The CDR3 runs to 14 residues. Germline-derived CDR1 and CDR2 are LNHDA and SQIVND (reference sequence). The CDR3 reads CASNGQPRSQPQHF. The CDR3 nucleotides are TGTGCCAGTAACGGGCAGCCCAGGAGTCAGCCCCAGCATTTT.

This clonotype was seen many times. The genes are TRBV7-6 and TRBJ2-7; D may be TRBD1 (5 bases). Germline CDR1 reads SGHVS; CDR2 reads FNYEAQ. This CDR3 is built from 14 residues. Trimming removed 1 base at V and 6 bases at J, with 13 bases between. The DNA of the CDR3 is TGTGCCAGCAGCTTAGGGCCAGGGCAGAGCGAGCAGTACTTC. Protein product: CASSLGPGQSEQYF. Full variable domain (missing parts from reference TRBV7-6 and TRBJ2-7): GAGVSQSPRYKVTKRGQDVALRCDPISGHVSLYWYRQALGQGPEFLTYFNYEAQQDKSGLPNDRFSAERPEGSISTLTIQRTEQRDSAMYRCASSLGPGQSEQYFGPGTRLTVT.

The chain employs TRBV6-5 and TRBJ1-1, with D uncertain. The length of the CDR3 is 13 residues. In germline, CDR1 is MNHEY, CDR2 SVGAGI. Trimming removed 2 bases from V and 4 bases from J, with 8 bases in between. The CDR3 spells CASSYGAGTEAFF. The CDR3 DNA reads as TGTGCCAGCAGTTACGGCGCCGGCACTGAAGCTTTCTTT.

The chain joins TRBV4-1 to TRBJ2-2; D remains ambiguous. Germline CDR1 and CDR2: MGHRA and YSYEKL. The V and J ends lost 2 bases and 4 bases respectively, with 5 bases between them. CDR3 length equals 13 residues. The CDR3 loop is CASSQRITGELFF. The CDR3, as DNA: TGCGCCAGCAGCCAAAGGATCACCGGGGAGCTGTTTTTT.

In the case of this clonotype: One end of the junction fails to match germline, which may point to a read error. The chain links TRBV7-2 to TRBJ2-1; tentatively, D is TRBD2 (5 bases). Germline values: CDR1 SGHTA, CDR2 FQGNSA. This CDR3 spans 12 amino acids. CDR3 coding DNA: TGTGCCAGCAGCTTAGGTGCGGGTCCCCCTCGATTC. Protein sequence: CASSLGAGPPRF.

The genes are TRBV12-3 or TRBV12-4 and TRBJ2-3; the match to TRBD2 covers 8 bases. The CDR3 has 14 residues. The V segment lost 7 bases and the J segment 8 bases; nucleotides outside the gene matches: 11. The CDR3 protein is CASTPGLGGGTQYF. For the CDR3, the DNA is TGTGCCAGCACTCCGGGACTAGGGGGAGGTACGCAGTATTTT.

On this clonotype: Being one base from a much bigger clone, this may be a read error. V gene TRBV2 combines with J gene TRBJ2-1; D is unclear. Germline V gene sequence: CDR1 SNHLY, CDR2 FYNNEI. CDR3 length: 11 residues. Trimming removed 6 bases from V and 3 bases from J, with 3 bases in between. CDR3 bases: TGTGCCAGCAGGTACTACAATGAGCAGTTCTTC. It yields the protein CASRYYNEQFF.

The chain couples TRBV6-6 to TRBJ2-6, with D perhaps TRBD2 (7 bases). Looked up from germline, CDR1 is MNHNY and CDR2 is SVGAGI (reference sequence). The CDR3 length is 17 residues. V gave up 1 base and J gave up 4 bases, with 14 bases separating them. In DNA form, the CDR3 reads TGTGCCAGCAGTTACTTGGGGGGGCCCTTCGGGGCCAACGTCCTGACTTTC. This gives the protein CASSYLGGPFGANVLTF.